The next 5 T cell receptor beta chains were all read from a single sample in a study of glioma-infiltrating T cells. Using RNA template, CDR3s of TCR alpha and beta were amplified with iRepertoire arm-PCR. TCRdb re-called the multiplex PCR reads through MiXCR, storing one row per CDR3 protein. The sample has fewer than 500,000 distinct CDR3 sequences, 35% to 45% seen once; the top ten hold around 12%. The material sequenced was glioma tissue, nonneoplastic brain tissue, or PBMCs (not recorded which). The receptors were gathered from a human donor with low-grade glioma or glioblastoma, undergoing nonglioma brain surgery, or in good health (not recorded which).

This clonotype was counted between two and nine times. DNA of the CDR3: TGCAGTGCTAAAGCCGTGACTGAAGCTTTCTTT. Translating it yields CSAKAVTEAFF. The rearrangement joins TRBV20-1 to TRBJ1-1; no clear D gene. This CDR3 region has 11 residues. CDR1 and CDR2 from the germline V gene are DFQATT and SNEGSKA (reference sequence). The V end lost 4 bases, the J end lost 5 bases, and 8 bases lay between the germline ends.

As regards this clonotype: At one boundary the junction diverges from the germline segment, which might be a read error. This chain joins TRBV27 and TRBJ2-1; D unclear. This CDR3 is 14 amino acids long. In germline, CDR1 is MNHEY, CDR2 SMNVEV (reference sequence). CDR3 sequence reads: CAGSFGSKSNEQFF. The CDR3 DNA sequence: TGTGCCGGCAGTTTCGGCTCTAAGAGCAATGAGCAGTTCTTC.

The genes are TRBV5-1 and TRBJ1-6, with D uncertain. Germline V gene lookup returns CDR1 SGHRS and CDR2 YFSETQ. V was cut by 3 bases and J by 7 bases, with 14 bases left in between. The CDR3 totals 15 residues. CDR3 residues: CASSSDLSINSPLHF. The CDR3 DNA reads TGCGCCAGCAGCTCTGACCTGTCCATAAATTCACCCCTCCACTTT.

The CDR3 DNA reads TGTGCCATCAGTGAGTCTATCAGGGGGCTCTACAATGAGCAGTTCTTC. Its protein is CAISESIRGLYNEQFF. The chain couples TRBV10-3 to TRBJ2-1, with 8 bases identical to TRBD1. Germline values: CDR1 ENHRY, CDR2 SYGVKD. The CDR3 sequence is 16 residues long. V lost 0 bases to trimming and J lost 3 bases; unmatched junction nucleotides: 4.

V usage is TRBV28 and J usage is TRBJ2-7; D is perhaps TRBD1 (5 bases). In germline, CDR1 is MDHEN, CDR2 SYDVKM. This CDR3 is built from 14 residues. The V end was cut by 5 bases, the J end by 5 bases, with 16 bases between. CDR3 DNA: TGTGCCAGCAGTCCGTTCACCCGCAGGGACGAGCAGTACTTC. Translated, it gives CASSPFTRRDEQYF.